This T cell receptor (beta chain) came from a study of T-cell reconstitution after alpha-beta-depleted transplantation in children. The CDR3 consists of 14 residues. With V trimmed by 5 bases and J by 5 bases, 8 bases remained unmatched. CDR1 SGHTA and CDR2 FQGNSA come from the germline V gene. This clonotype occurred a few times. The library targeted TCRbeta and was prepared with unique molecular identifiers. TCRdb ran MiXCR on the PCR reads and lists one entry per CDR3 protein. This table holds roughly 400,000 distinct CDR3 sequences, over 20% found once. The chain links TRBV7-2 to TRBJ2-5; 7 bases are shared with TRBD2. The sequence was obtained from a human donor who donated a stem cell graft to a child with acute myeloid leukemia. Material: PBMCs from the stem cell graft donor, obtained from the stem cell graft. The CDR3 protein is CASSPGLVGETQYF. As DNA, the CDR3 is TGTGCCAGCAGCCCTGGACTAGTCGGGGAGACCCAGTACTTC.